The present T cell receptor (beta chain) was sequenced within a study of response to subunit inactivated influenza vaccine (dated by TCRdb to 2016 to 2019). Regarding the research as a whole: Deep quantitative T cell receptor repertoire profiling was used in the study to track responses to a trivalent subunit inactivated influenza vaccine. On the study overall, not on this receptor specifically: The authors proposed that each seasonal influenza vaccination may bring in only a limited number of new T cells.

The method was RT-PCR. Sequencing was carried out with an Illumina HiSeq 2500. TCRdb itself trimmed the public reads at Q25 with fastp, ran MiXCR and retained productive beta chains. All rows with the same CDR3 protein become a single entry with the most common DNA and genes. In all, the sample holds 490,000 or so distinct CDR3 sequences, and 7.6% of those were seen once. The ten largest account for approximately 13% of the sample. Taken from cysteine to phenylalanine, the CDR3 has 14 residues. Here the CDR3 DNA is all that survives: 42 bases in frame from base 1. The germline V gene supplies CDR1 SGHVS and CDR2 FNYEAQ. V is clipped by 5 bases and J by 5 bases, and the sequence between their germline boundaries is 15 bases long. Concerning this clonotype: The specificity of this receptor is unknown. It has no much larger one-base neighbor in the sample; base qualities were not kept.

The clonotype comes from a man aged 45 to 75 who received an inactivated influenza vaccine. Donor details come from another sample of the same person, matched by shared clones. Sequencing used PBMCs from blood, obtained less than 30 months after vaccination. The receptor chain draws on TRBV7-6 and TRBJ2-5, with the D gene uncertain. The sequenced DNA: TGTGCCAGCAGCGCATCAGGAGCGCGGGAGACCCAGTACTTC. This yields the protein CASSASGARETQYF.